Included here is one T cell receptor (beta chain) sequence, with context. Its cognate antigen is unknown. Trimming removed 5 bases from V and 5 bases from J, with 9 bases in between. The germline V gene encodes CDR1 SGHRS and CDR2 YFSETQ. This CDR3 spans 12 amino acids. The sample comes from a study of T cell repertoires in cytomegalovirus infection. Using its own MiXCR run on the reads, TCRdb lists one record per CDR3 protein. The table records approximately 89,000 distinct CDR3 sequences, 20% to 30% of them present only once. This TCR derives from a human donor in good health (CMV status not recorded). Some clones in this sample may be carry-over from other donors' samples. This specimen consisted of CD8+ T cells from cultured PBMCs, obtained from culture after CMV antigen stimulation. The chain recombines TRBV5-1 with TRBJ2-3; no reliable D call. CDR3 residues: CASRAVRDTQYF. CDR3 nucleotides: TGCGCCAGCAGGGCAGTACGAGATACGCAGTATTTT.